This T cell receptor beta chain originates from a study of T cells in Graves' hyperthyroidism and ophthalmopathy. Study-level results: Ophthalmopathy was told apart from stable hyperthyroidism by a 13 V-J model.

This clonotype was picked up many times. As yet, its antigen is unknown. Amplified regions were TCR beta CDR3 sequences from RNA transcripts. With the HTBI primer set, the TCR CDR3 went through a first round of RT-PCR. Each CDR3 protein is one row after TCRdb ran MiXCR on the multiplex PCR reads. Seen here are 450,000 to 600,000 distinct CDR3 sequences, 15% to 20% observed once, and the top ten hold about 45%. Researchers barred patients who had uncontrolled infection, other autoimmune disease, pregnancy or lactation. Using around 10 ml of fresh peripheral blood, PBMCs were prepared. Germline trimming cut 4 bases from V and 5 bases from J; bases unmatched to any gene: 8. In germline, CDR1 is SGHAT, CDR2 FQDESV (reference sequence). This CDR3 contains 16 residues.

The chain couples TRBV11-1 to TRBJ2-5; 12 bases map to TRBD1. The source material was blood. This clonotype originated in a man between 35 and 55 years old with Graves' ophthalmopathy. The CDR3 reads CASSSAGQGALETQYF. Here the CDR3 DNA reads TGTGCCAGCAGCTCGGCGGGACAGGGGGCTTTGGAGACCCAGTACTTC.